Presented here are 3 T cell receptor beta chains from one specimen sequenced in a study of monozygotic twins with inflammatory bowel disease. Reanalyzing the 5' RACE reads, TCRdb keeps one entry per CDR3 protein, without DNA. The sample has 350,000 to 400,000 distinct CDR3 sequences, and its top ten clones hold 2.5% to 3%. The specimen was blood. These receptors all stem from a human donor with ulcerative colitis or Crohn's disease, or a healthy co-twin of an affected twin (not recorded which).

The rearrangement joins TRBV5-1 to TRBJ1-1; TCRdb gives TRBD1 as the D gene, but with no DNA this cannot be confirmed. The V gene's germline CDR1 is SGHRS and CDR2 YFSETQ. This CDR3 region has 12 residues. The CDR3: CASSLEGAPAFF.

The V gene is TRBV6-5, the J gene TRBJ2-1; TCRdb's D gene call, TRBD1, goes unchecked for lack of DNA. This CDR3 has 12 residues. The germline V gene encodes CDR1 MNHEY and CDR2 SVGAGI. The CDR3 is CASSPQQGGQFF.

The rearrangement joins TRBV4-3 to TRBJ1-6; TCRdb picks TRBD1, but there is no DNA to check that call. The CDR3 is 14 residues long. Germline V gene data show CDR1 as LGHNA and CDR2 as YSLEER. The CDR3 loop is CASSQDIQGKPLHF.